Presented here are 28 T cell receptor beta chains from one specimen sequenced in a study of T cells in Graves' hyperthyroidism and ophthalmopathy. From RNA transcripts, TCR beta CDR3 regions were amplified. Researchers ran a first-round RT-PCR on the TCR CDR3 using the HTBI primer set. Each CDR3 protein gets one entry after TCRdb re-called the multiplex PCR reads with MiXCR. This sample has approximately 210,000 distinct CDR3 sequences, with 15% to 20% found just once. Sequencing was done on a sample of blood. Source of these receptors: a man aged 45 to 65 with Graves' hyperthyroidism.

This clonotype was observed once. A much larger clone is a single base away; this may be a read error. The chain couples TRBV2 to TRBJ2-1, with D possibly called TRBD1 or TRBD2 (5 bases each). This CDR3 spans 14 amino acids. The germline V gene encodes CDR1 SNHLY and CDR2 FYNNEI. V was cut by 6 bases and J by 5 bases, with 14 bases left in between. CDR3 amino acids: CASSGTACNNEQFF. The DNA for the CDR3 is TGTGCCAGCAGCGGGACCGCCTGTAACAATGAGCAGTTCTTC.

This clonotype was counted many times. The gene calls are TRBV24-1 and TRBJ2-2, with D unresolved. V was shortened by 1 base and J by 12 bases, with 8 bases between the two germline ends. Germline V gene sequence: CDR1 KGHDR, CDR2 SFDVKD. This CDR3 has 12 residues. CDR3 amino acids: CATSDFRDKLFF. The DNA for the CDR3 is TGTGCCACCAGTGATTTTCGAGACAAGCTGTTTTTT.

This clonotype showed up many times. The chain has TRBV7-9 and TRBJ2-2, with 9 bases fitting TRBD1. This CDR3 is built from 20 residues. With V trimmed by 5 bases and J by 6 bases, 22 bases remained unmatched. Germline loops: CDR1 SEHNR, CDR2 FQNEAQ (reference sequence). The CDR3 region is CASSQSWRGDPGQGPGELFF. CDR3 bases: TGTGCCAGCAGCCAGTCGTGGAGGGGTGATCCGGGACAGGGTCCCGGGGAGCTGTTTTTT.

This clonotype has ten or more counts. The CDR3 sequence is CASSATPGHLYEQYF. In DNA form, the CDR3 reads TGTGCCAGCAGCGCAACACCGGGACATCTCTACGAGCAGTACTTC. The chain combines TRBV5-6 with TRBJ2-7, with D possibly TRBD1 on 6 matching bases. Germline CDR1 is SGHDT and CDR2 is YYEEEE. Trimming left V 4 bases short and J 3 bases short, with 17 bases between. This CDR3 contains 15 residues.

The rearrangement links TRBV11-2 to TRBJ2-3; 9 bases agree with TRBD1. The CDR3 spans 15 residues. Germline CDR1 is SGHAT and CDR2 is FQNNGV. J gave up 3 bases and V 3 bases, and 4 bases lay outside the gene matches. The CDR3 nucleotides are TGTGCCAGCAGCTTCGGACAGGGGAGTACAGATACGCAGTATTTT. This gives the protein CASSFGQGSTDTQYF. The full variable domain, in which reference TRBV11-2 and TRBJ2-3 provide the parts outside the CDR3, is EAGVAQSPRYKIIEKRQSVAFWCNPISGHATLYWYQQILGQGPKLLIQFQNNGVVDDSQLPKDRFSAERLKGVDSTLKIQPAKLEDSAVYLCASSFGQGSTDTQYFGPGTRLTVL.

This clonotype was picked up many times. The rearrangement uses TRBV19 and TRBJ1-2; a possible D gene is TRBD1 (6 bases). Germline V gene sequence: CDR1 LNHDA, CDR2 SQIVND (reference sequence). This CDR3 is built from 14 residues. The ends were cut back, 7 bases at V and 3 bases at J, with 15 bases in the middle. CDR3 coding DNA: TGTGCCAGTAACTCTGGGACAAGGGACTATGGCTACACCTTC. It codes for CASNSGTRDYGYTF. The full variable domain, completed using reference TRBV19 and TRBJ1-2, is DGGITQSPKYLFRKEGQNVTLSCEQNLNHDAMYWYRQDPGQGLRLIYYSQIVNDFQKGDIAEGYSVSREKKESFPLTVTSAQKNPTAFYLCASNSGTRDYGYTFGSGTRLTVV.

This clonotype has only a few counts. The chain is built from TRBV6-1 and TRBJ1-4, with 8 bases that match TRBD1. V shed 5 bases and J 3 bases; nucleotides not matched to a gene: 5. The V gene's germline CDR1 is MNHNS and CDR2 SASEGT. The CDR3 covers 15 residues. DNA of the CDR3: TGTGCCAGCAGTCGGACAGGGTCGGCTAATGAAAAACTGTTTTTT. Protein product: CASSRTGSANEKLFF.

This clonotype showed up just a few times. The chain joins TRBV19 to TRBJ2-4; the D gene is possibly TRBD1 (6 bases). CDR3 size: 14 residues. CDR1 LNHDA and CDR2 SQIVND come from the germline V gene (reference sequence). V lost 6 bases, J lost 0 bases, and 9 bases lay in between. The CDR3 nucleotides are TGTGCCAGTAGGGACAGCCTAGCCAAAAACATTCAGTACTTC. The encoded protein is CASRDSLAKNIQYF.

The CDR3 region has the DNA TGCAGCGTTGGAATGGACAGGGGTGAAAAACTGTTTTTT. It translates to CSVGMDRGEKLFF. This chain joins TRBV29-1 and TRBJ1-4; 9 positions match TRBD1. CDR1 SQVTM and CDR2 ANQGSEA come from the germline V gene. V lost 4 bases, J lost 7 bases, and 4 bases stayed unmatched. The CDR3 length is 13 residues.

In this sample, this clonotype turned up once. The rearrangement links TRBV2 to TRBJ1-4; D might be TRBD1 (6 bases). The CDR3 is 14 residues long. V lost 6 bases to trimming and J lost 5 bases, with 13 bases between them. The V gene's germline CDR1 is SNHLY and CDR2 FYNNEI. The CDR3, as DNA: TGTGCCAGCAGCGTACAGGGAATAAATGAAAAACTGTTTTTT. The encoded protein is CASSVQGINEKLFF.

With regard to this clonotype: A read error is possible here, since a much larger clone lies one base away. V usage is TRBV6-4 and J usage is TRBJ2-7; 7 bases are a match to TRBD2. The J segment lost 4 bases and the V segment lost 4 bases, leaving 10 bases of the junction unmatched. The CDR3 covers 15 residues. Germline V lookup: CDR1 MRHNA, CDR2 SNTAGT. CDR3 sequence reads: CASSGALAGGYEQYF. The DNA of the CDR3 is TGTGCCAGCAGTGGGGCCTTAGCGGGCGGTTACGAGCAGTACTTC.

The chain carries TRBV18 and TRBJ2-2; a weak D match, TRBD1 (5 bases). Germline V lookup: CDR1 KGHSH, CDR2 LQKENI. The ends were cut back, 5 bases at V and 6 bases at J, with 16 bases in the middle. This CDR3 has 15 amino acids. The CDR3 region has the DNA TGTGCCAGCTCAGTGACAGCCCGAAGCGCCGGGGAGCTGTTTTTT. Protein product: CASSVTARSAGELFF. The full variable domain, rest sourced from reference TRBV18 and TRBJ2-2, is NAGVMQNPRHLVRRRGQEARLRCSPMKGHSHVYWYRQLPEEGLKFMVYLQKENIIDESGMPKERFSAEFPKEGPSILRIQQVVRGDSAAYFCASSVTARSAGELFFGEGSRLTVL.

J is TRBJ2-1 and V is TRBV28; perhaps TRBD1 as D (6 bases). This CDR3 has 15 residues. From germline, CDR1 is MDHEN and CDR2 SYDVKM. The V and J ends lost 2 bases and 6 bases respectively, with 14 bases between them. The CDR3 reads CASSLAGAGFNEQFF. Written as DNA, the CDR3 is TGTGCCAGCAGTTTAGCAGGGGCCGGGTTCAATGAGCAGTTCTTC.

This clonotype was seen repeatedly, ten times or more. The rearrangement uses TRBV30 and TRBJ2-2; perhaps D is TRBD1 or TRBD2 (6 bases each). This CDR3 contains 15 residues. Trimming took 1 base from V and 3 from J, leaving 12 bases between them. Per the germline V gene, CDR1 is GTSNPN and CDR2 is SVGIG (reference sequence). The CDR3 reads CAWSEGGTHTGELFF. DNA of the CDR3: TGTGCCTGGAGTGAAGGAGGGACACACACCGGGGAGCTGTTTTTT.

At least ten counts were recorded for this clonotype. CDR3 region: CASSLGGTSGADTQYF. DNA of the CDR3: TGCGCCAGCAGCTTGGGGGGGACTAGCGGAGCAGATACGCAGTATTTT. This chain connects TRBV5-1 to TRBJ2-3; 11 nucleotides align to TRBD2. Trimming cost V 0 bases and J 4 bases; bases outside gene matches: 4. Germline-derived CDR1 and CDR2 are SGHRS and YFSETQ. The CDR3 covers 16 residues.

The chain employs TRBV10-3 and TRBJ1-4; D is possibly TRBD1 (5 bases). The V gene's germline CDR1 is ENHRY and CDR2 SYGVKD. V lost 3 bases and J 8 bases, leaving 19 bases between the germline ends. The CDR3 is 16 residues long. CDR3 protein: CAISDEGVGLDEKLFF. CDR3 nucleotide sequence: TGTGCCATCAGTGATGAAGGGGTGGGTCTGGACGAAAAACTGTTTTTT.

This clonotype has a handful of counts. The J gene is TRBJ1-2, the V gene TRBV12-5; D remains ambiguous. This CDR3 contains 14 residues. Germline V gene lookup returns CDR1 LGHNT and CDR2 FRNRAP. The germline V and J ends were trimmed by 3 bases and 2 bases, with 10 bases remaining between them. The CDR3 spells CASGLGRGNYGYTF. The CDR3 bases are TGTGCTAGTGGTTTAGGTAGAGGGAACTATGGCTACACCTTC. The full variable domain, with the rest looked up from reference TRBV12-5 and TRBJ1-2, is DARVTQTPRHKVTEMGQEVTMRCQPILGHNTVFWYRQTMMQGLELLAYFRNRAPLDDSGMPKDRFSAEMPDATLATLKIQPSEPRDSAVYFCASGLGRGNYGYTFGSGTRLTVV.

The chain recombines TRBV9 with TRBJ1-1; tentatively, D is TRBD1 (5 bases). Germline V CDR1 and CDR2: SGDLS, YYNGEE. The CDR3 spans 14 residues. V was cut by 4 bases and J by 4 bases, with 14 bases left in between. In nucleotides, the CDR3 is TGTGCCAGCAGCCCCGCGGGGGGGAGCACTGAAGCTTTCTTT. Translating gives CASSPAGGSTEAFF.

The rearrangement joins TRBV7-3 to TRBJ2-1; no firm D call. V lost 0 bases to trimming and J lost 5 bases, with 5 bases between them. Germline CDR1 reads SGHTA; CDR2 reads FQGTGA. The CDR3 sequence is 13 residues long. The CDR3 nucleotides read TGTGCCAGCAGCTTAACACCGGACAATGAGCAGTTCTTC. It is translated as CASSLTPDNEQFF.

This clonotype was seen only once. This sequence joins TRBV5-1 and TRBJ1-2; 7 bases fit TRBD1. CDR1 and CDR2 from the germline V gene are SGHRS and YFSETQ. This CDR3 has 15 residues. The V segment lost 5 bases and the J segment 2 bases; nucleotides outside the gene matches: 9. The CDR3 DNA sequence: TGCGCCAGCAGATCGCCGGGACAGCTAAACTATGGCTACACCTTC. Its protein is CASRSPGQLNYGYTF.

In this sample, this clonotype turned up a few times. The chain recombines TRBV6-1 with TRBJ2-2, with a weak D call TRBD2 (6 bases). Trimming stripped 8 bases from V and 4 bases from J, with 14 bases between. CDR1 is MNHNS, CDR2 SASEGT, per germline. This CDR3 comprises 14 residues. The CDR3 is CASSRGLRTGELFF. As DNA, the CDR3 is TGTGCCAGCTCGCGGGGTCTCCGCACCGGGGAGCTGTTTTTT.

At least ten counts were recorded for this clonotype. The genes are TRBV28 and TRBJ1-1; D is uncertain. Germline CDR1 MDHEN, CDR2 SYDVKM. V shed 5 bases and J shed 4 bases, with 8 bases lying between them. The CDR3 is made up of 12 amino acids. The DNA for the CDR3 is TGTGCCAGCAGTCCCCCGGGCACTGAAGCTTTCTTT. Encoded protein: CASSPPGTEAFF.

This clonotype was seen a handful of times. The V and J genes are TRBV5-1 and TRBJ2-2, with 7 positions matching TRBD1. This CDR3 contains 15 residues. V lost 1 base to trimming and J lost 3 bases; unmatched junction nucleotides: 3. CDR1 is SGHRS, CDR2 YFSETQ, per germline. CDR3 nucleotides: TGCGCCAGCAGCTTGTTAGGGGGCTACACCGGGGAGCTGTTTTTT. Translating gives CASSLLGGYTGELFF. The entire variable domain, with the rest obtained from reference TRBV5-1 and TRBJ2-2, is as follows: KAGVTQTPRYLIKTRGQQVTLSCSPISGHRSVSWYQQTPGQGLQFLFEYFSETQRNKGNFPGRFSGRQFSNSRSEMNVSTLELGDSALYLCASSLLGGYTGELFFGEGSRLTVL.

In this sample, this clonotype turned up many times. The gene calls are TRBV5-1 and TRBJ2-1; D could derive from TRBD1 or TRBD2 (5 bases each). Germline CDR1 is SGHRS and CDR2 is YFSETQ. The CDR3 extends over 13 amino acids. Deletions cut 4 bases from V and 5 bases from J, with 10 bases between. The CDR3: CASSIGTDNEQFF. Written as DNA, the CDR3 is TGCGCCAGCAGCATTGGGACCGACAATGAGCAGTTCTTC.

In its sample, this clonotype was seen many times. The chain employs TRBV7-8 and TRBJ2-1, with D perhaps matching TRBD1 (7 bases). CDR3 length: 15 residues. Germline V lookup: CDR1 SGHVS, CDR2 FQNEAQ. Trimming cost V 2 bases and J 6 bases, with 14 bases left between them. The CDR3 spells CASSLSRQGGNEQFF. The DNA of the CDR3 is TGTGCCAGCAGCTTATCCCGGCAGGGGGGCAATGAGCAGTTCTTC.

This clonotype was picked up a small number of times. The chain combines TRBV10-2 with TRBJ2-7, with TRBD2 matching over 9 bases. The V gene end was trimmed by 0 bases and the J gene end by 2 bases; junction bases not matched to a gene: 2. This CDR3 region has 15 residues. Germline V gene lookup returns CDR1 WSHSY and CDR2 SAAADI. DNA of the CDR3: TGCGCCAGCAGTGAGTCTGCGGGGGGGGCCTACGAGCAGTACTTC. This codes for CASSESAGGAYEQYF.

This clonotype was seen a handful of times. J is TRBJ2-2 and V is TRBV20-1; 12 bases align to TRBD2. The CDR3 contains 14 residues. Germline V gene lookup returns CDR1 DFQATT and CDR2 SNEGSKA (reference sequence). J lost 11 bases, V lost 0 bases, and 4 bases had no gene match. The CDR3 loop reads CSARDPSGRAELFF. CDR3 sequence (DNA): TGCAGTGCTAGAGATCCTAGCGGGAGGGCCGAGCTGTTTTTT.

This clonotype came up a few times. This chain links TRBV6-1 with TRBJ2-5; D possibly corresponds to TRBD1 (5 bases). Looked up from germline, CDR1 is MNHNS and CDR2 is SASEGT. The CDR3 is 13 residues long. V was clipped by 4 bases and J by 1 base, with 7 bases between them. CDR3: CASSGQSQETQYF. DNA of the CDR3: TGTGCCAGCAGTGGACAGAGCCAAGAGACCCAGTACTTC.